This T cell receptor beta chain was profiled in a study of regulatory T cells in long-lasting Graves disease. Study outcomes and limitations: Persistent patients shared more public clonotypes (about 2,700) than newly diagnosed patients (around 1,000).

On this clonotype: Its antigen is not known.

V lost 4 bases and J 1 base, leaving 11 bases between the germline ends. Germline values: CDR1 SGHRS, CDR2 YFSETQ. The CDR3 runs to 14 residues. The time point here: newly diagnosed GD, antithyroid drugs for less than 3 months. The TCR library was made from RNA that had been extracted from PBMCs in TRIzol. Arm-PCR with iRepertoire HTBI primers amplified the CDR3 regions for these TCR beta libraries. TCRdb analysed the multiplex PCR reads with MiXCR anew, one entry per CDR3 protein. The data hold hundreds of thousands of distinct CDR3 sequences, with approximately 15% observed a single time. The same data also went into a second study, on T cells in Graves' hyperthyroidism and ophthalmopathy.

V and J are TRBV5-1 and TRBJ2-5; no reliable D call. This receptor was obtained from a woman in her thirties or forties with Graves disease. This specimen consisted of peripheral blood mononuclear cells (PBMCs), obtained at new diagnosis, from a patient treated with antithyroid drugs. The CDR3 bases are TGCGCCAGCAGCCTCTCGACATTCCAAGAGACCCAGTACTTC. Translation: CASSLSTFQETQYF.